The 13 T cell receptor beta chains listed next were all sequenced from one sample in a study of identical twins. TCRdb fed the 5' RACE reads into MiXCR, producing one record per CDR3 protein. This table holds 250,000 or so distinct CDR3 sequences, about 7% found once. The same sample was also used in a study of yellow fever vaccine responses in identical twins.

Sample: memory (CD45RO+) T cells sorted from blood. Source of these receptors: a woman aged 18-29 years in good health.

This clonotype was observed a few times. The chain recombines TRBV12-3 or TRBV12-4 with TRBJ2-7, with TRBD2 as a possible D gene (6 bases). Trimming removed 2 bases at V and 0 bases at J, with 20 bases between. The CDR3 contains 18 residues. The CDR3 DNA sequence: TGTGCCAGCAGTTTATGGGAGGTTTGGTGGCAACTCTCCTACGAGCAGTACTTC. This translates into CASSLWEVWWQLSYEQYF.

This clonotype was seen only a few times. The rearrangement uses TRBV28 and TRBJ2-5, with TRBD1 identical over 7 bases. The J segment lost 5 bases and the V segment lost 4 bases, leaving 7 bases of the junction unmatched. The CDR3 spans 14 residues. Germline values: CDR1 MDHEN, CDR2 SYDVKM. CDR3 loop: CASSSTGLGETQYF. CDR3 DNA sequence: TGTGCCAGCAGTTCGACAGGGTTAGGGGAGACCCAGTACTTC.

This clonotype was counted a few times. The genes are TRBV5-5 and TRBJ1-1, with TRBD1 matching 10 bases. This CDR3 contains 15 residues. V dropped 1 base and J dropped 5; count of bases not matched to a gene: 5. Germline loops: CDR1 SGHKS, CDR2 YYEKEE (reference sequence). DNA of the CDR3: TGTGCCAGCAGCTTGACCGGGACAGGGGTAACTGAAGCTTTCTTT. Residues: CASSLTGTGVTEAFF.

This clonotype was counted many times. The chain couples TRBV2 to TRBJ2-2, with 11 bases matching TRBD2. Per the germline V gene, CDR1 is SNHLY and CDR2 is FYNNEI. The CDR3 is made up of 16 amino acids. Germline trimming cut 4 bases from V and 4 bases from J; bases unmatched to any gene: 5. The CDR3 bases are TGTGCCAGCAGTGCCCAACTAGCGGGAGCCACCGGGGAGCTGTTTTTT. It codes for CASSAQLAGATGELFF.

In this sample, this clonotype turned up a few times. This chain uses TRBV12-3 or TRBV12-4 with TRBJ2-5; no reliable D call. Deletions cut 5 bases from V and 5 bases from J, with 18 bases between. The CDR3 has 15 amino acids. This chain's CDR3 is CASSPRAPERETQYF. CDR3 sequence (DNA): TGTGCCAGCAGTCCTCGGGCCCCCGAGAGGGAGACCCAGTACTTC.

This clonotype has at least ten counts. CDR3 region: CSAYRGGTQYF. The CDR3 coding sequence is TGCAGTGCCTACAGGGGGGGTACGCAGTATTTT. The chain uses TRBV20-1 and TRBJ2-3; D perhaps matches TRBD1 (8 bases). Germline CDR1 is DFQATT and CDR2 is SNEGSKA (reference sequence). Between the trimmed V and J ends, which lost 6 bases and 8 bases, there was a span of 12 bases. The length of the CDR3 is 11 residues.

The chain combines TRBV3-1 with TRBJ2-1, with D tentatively TRBD1 (5 bases). The V and J ends lost 3 bases and 0 bases respectively, with 9 bases between them. The CDR3 has 15 residues. Germline CDR1 is LGHDT and CDR2 is YNNKEL (reference sequence). CDR3 nucleotide sequence: TGTGCCAGCAGCCAGGGGCTGAGCTCCTACAATGAGCAGTTCTTC. Its protein is CASSQGLSSYNEQFF.

The table lists this clonotype with a few counts. The CDR3 protein is CASSLTSGATDTQYF. The CDR3 nucleotides read TGTGCCAGCAGCTTAACTAGCGGGGCCACAGATACGCAGTATTTT. The rearrangement joins TRBV7-8 to TRBJ2-3; TRBD2 aligns across 10 bases. The CDR3 is 15 residues long. Germline V gene data show CDR1 as SGHVS and CDR2 as FQNEAQ. Trimming removed 2 bases from V and 2 bases from J; junction bases left unmatched: 1.

This clonotype has only a few counts. The gene calls are TRBV14 and TRBJ2-4; 7 nucleotides agree with TRBD1. The CDR3 extends over 13 amino acids. The V and J ends lost 5 bases and 13 bases, in that order; junction bases with no gene match: 11. Germline CDR1 and CDR2: SGHDN and FVKESK. The CDR3 coding sequence is TGTGCCAGCAGCAAGGGTATCCGGGACAGCCAGTACTTC. Its protein is CASSKGIRDSQYF.

This clonotype turned up a few times. Because the CDR3's place on the DNA is in doubt, the DNA is left out and the CDR3 is given as listed by TCRdb. CDR3 sequence: CASSVGAGSPYF. The V call is TRBV12-3 or TRBV12-4, the J call TRBJ2-3; the table assigns TRBD1, which was not confirmed against the DNA. Inclusive of both ends, the CDR3 amounts to 12 amino acids.

This clonotype appeared a few times. The J gene is TRBJ2-2, the V gene TRBV7-8, with unresolved D. CDR1 and CDR2 (germline): SGHVS, FQNEAQ. CDR3 length equals 14 residues. The germline V and J ends were trimmed by 4 bases and 0 bases, with 6 bases remaining between them. The CDR3 DNA reads as TGTGCCAGCAGCTCCAACTCGAACACCGGGGAGCTGTTTTTT. Translation gives CASSSNSNTGELFF.

This clonotype has a handful of counts. The rearrangement links TRBV7-9 to TRBJ1-1; D possibly corresponds to TRBD1 (5 bases). Germline V gene sequence: CDR1 SEHNR, CDR2 FQNEAQ (reference sequence). The CDR3 length is 12 residues. V lost 7 bases and J lost 11, with 17 bases in between. The CDR3, as DNA: TGTGCCAGCAACGAGGGGACTCTGGGGGCTTTCTTT. Translated: CASNEGTLGAFF.

The chain is built from TRBV3-1 and TRBJ2-5, with D perhaps given as TRBD1 or TRBD2 (7 bases each). This CDR3 is 15 amino acids long. V was shortened by 4 bases and J by 1 base, with 13 bases between the two germline ends. Per the germline V gene, CDR1 is LGHDT and CDR2 is YNNKEL (reference sequence). CDR3: CASSRAGGGQETQYF. As DNA, the CDR3 is TGTGCCAGCAGCCGGGCAGGGGGGGGCCAAGAGACCCAGTACTTC.